The sequence of this T cell receptor (beta chain) was determined in a study of T-cell reconstitution after alpha-beta-depleted transplantation in children. TCRbeta library construction was performed incorporating unique molecular identifiers. MiXCR, run by TCRdb on the PCR reads, gives a single entry per CDR3 protein. This sample has about 980,000 distinct CDR3 sequences, with roughly 31% found just once. Sequencing was performed on PBMCs, mostly from graft donor cells, taken 360 days after TCRalphabeta/CD19-depleted stem cell transplant. The sequence was collected from a boy under two years old who had a stem cell transplant for SCID, so the T cells may come from the graft donor.

The CDR3 spells CASSNQRNPPKQYF. The CDR3 DNA reads as TGTGCCAGCAGCAACCAGAGGAACCCACCGAAGCAGTACTTC. V usage is TRBV7-2 and J usage is TRBJ2-7; no clear D. Germline loops: CDR1 SGHTA, CDR2 FQGNSA. V was clipped by 5 bases and J by 8 bases, with 19 bases between them. This CDR3 has 14 amino acids. Based on the CDR3 plus reference TRBV7-2 and TRBJ2-7, the full variable domain is GAGVSQSPSNKVTEKGKDVELRCDPISGHTALYWYRQSLGQGLEFLIYFQGNSAPDKSGLPSDRFSAERTGGSVSTLTIQRTQQEDSAVYLCASSNQRNPPKQYFGPGTRLTVT.